These 6 T cell receptor beta chains originate from one sample sequenced in a study of PD-L1 blockade in urothelial cancer. Libraries were prepared by immunoSEQ multiplex PCR; TCRdb keeps only in-frame clonotypes and omits some of them. Of over 20,000 clones in the sample, around nine tenths were seen once. The specimen comprised PBMCs, sampled around atezolizumab (anti-PD-L1) treatment. Receptor source: a man in his fifties or sixties with urothelial cancer.

The chain uses TRBV19 and TRBJ1-5, with 8 bases fitting TRBD1. Per the germline V gene, CDR1 is LNHDA and CDR2 is SQIVND (reference sequence). Unmatched junction bases numbered 6, after V lost 8 bases and J lost 6 bases. CDR3 length: 13 amino acids. The CDR3 sequence: CASGWQGAQPQHF. As DNA, the CDR3 is TGTGCCAGTGGCTGGCAGGGGGCTCAGCCCCAGCATTTT.

The chain uses TRBV5-1 and TRBJ1-1; D call uncertain. Germline-derived CDR1 and CDR2 are SGHRS and YFSETQ. Trimming cost V 3 bases and J 3 bases, with 12 bases left between them. The CDR3 totals 14 residues. In nucleotides, the CDR3 is TGCGCCAGCAGCTGGTCCGGGAAGGACACTGAAGCTTTCTTT. It is translated as CASSWSGKDTEAFF.

CDR3 protein: CASSLAAGFNEQYF. CDR3 nucleotide sequence: TGTGCCAGCAGCTTGGCGGCAGGTTTCAACGAGCAGTACTTC. The rearrangement joins TRBV5-4 to TRBJ2-7; D uncertain. The CDR3 spans 14 residues. The germline CDR1 and CDR2 sequences are SGHNT and YYREEE (reference sequence). Deletions cut 0 bases from V and 5 bases from J, with 12 bases between.

The chain has TRBV7-2 and TRBJ2-5; 8 bases are shared with TRBD2. The V segment lost 5 bases and the J segment 2 bases; nucleotides outside the gene matches: 13. This CDR3 has 17 amino acids. CDR1 is SGHTA, CDR2 FQGNSA, per germline. In DNA, the CDR3 is TGTGCCAGCAGCCGCCCGGGAGGGGTAGCGGGGCAAGAGACCCAGTACTTC. Amino acids: CASSRPGGVAGQETQYF.

DNA for the CDR3: TGTGCCTGGAGTGTATCGTCCGGGAACACTGAAGCTTTCTTT. This translates into CAWSVSSGNTEAFF. This rearrangement joins TRBV30 to TRBJ1-1; no clear D. Trimming removed 0 bases at V and 1 base at J, with 9 bases between. The CDR3 is 14 amino acids. The germline gives CDR1 GTSNPN, CDR2 SVGIG (reference sequence).

The chain carries TRBV5-5 and TRBJ2-7; maybe TRBD1 (6 bases). Germline V gene lookup returns CDR1 SGHKS and CDR2 YYEKEE (reference sequence). The CDR3 is made up of 13 amino acids. Trimming removed 5 bases from V and 3 bases from J, with 12 bases in between. CDR3 loop: CASSPDSLYEQYF. The CDR3 region has the DNA TGTGCCAGCAGTCCGGACAGCCTCTACGAGCAGTACTTC.